These T cell receptor beta chains were read from a single sample in a study of T cell responses to AZD1222 COVID-19 vaccine. Measured with immunoSEQ multiplex PCR; TCRdb has only the in-frame clones, and not every one. This table holds some 100,000 clones, around 90% found once. Here the sequenced sample was peripheral blood, taken on day 0 of AZD1222 vaccination. These receptors came from an adult in good health. CDR3s leave out the opening cysteine and the closing phenylalanine or tryptophan.

j_call v_call cdr3_aa
TRBJ1-1 TRBV19 ASSIVDSPSTEAF
TRBJ2-1 TRBV6-4 ASSELAGPSSYNEQF
TRBJ2-1 TRBV7-8 ASSLERVAGGPHEQF
TRBJ2-1 TRBV9 ASGSPRRSYNEQF
TRBJ2-7 TRBV19 ASSIPSGSYEQY
TRBJ2-1 TRBV6-5 ASSYRSRGEEEQF
TRBJ1-2 TRBV6-5 ASRGQTYGYT
TRBJ2-1 TRBV15 ATSRGVLAGIHNEQF
TRBJ2-2 TRBV6-6 ASGLLEPGELF
TRBJ2-2 TRBV7-9 ASSLAGRGPGTGELF
TRBJ1-2 TRBV27 ASSLGQLYGYT
TRBJ2-5 TRBV7-9 ASSRGTGWQETQY
TRBJ2-4 TRBV30 AWRDRTGATLKNIQY
TRBJ1-2 TRBV28 ASSSPANYGYT
TRBJ2-5 TRBV4-2 ASSHVAGGEVGETQY
TRBJ1-2 TRBV4-1 ASSQVRSANYGYT
TRBJ2-2 TRBV6-4 ASSDPMGTSGSYTGELF
TRBJ2-3 TRBV9 ASSEQGRADTQY
TRBJ2-7 TRBV27 ASSIHRDRRTYEQY
TRBJ1-1 TRBV6-5 ASSYTGDTEAF
TRBJ2-1 TRBV28 ASSFLVFKSSYNEQF
TRBJ1-1 TRBV28 ASSYGTSKWGTEAF
TRBJ2-6 TRBV7-9 ASSGGPTGANVLT
TRBJ1-1 TRBV5-4 ASSAGGTENTEAF
TRBJ1-1 TRBV29-1 SVEDLNRDSTEAF
TRBJ1-1 TRBV6-5 ASSRDRASLL
TRBJ1-2 TRBV9 ASSPVNRGGYT
TRBJ1-4 TRBV19 ASRRVGEKLF
TRBJ2-6 TRBV28 ASSLIGSGGANVLT
TRBJ2-1 TRBV2 ASRPRGTSGRANEQF